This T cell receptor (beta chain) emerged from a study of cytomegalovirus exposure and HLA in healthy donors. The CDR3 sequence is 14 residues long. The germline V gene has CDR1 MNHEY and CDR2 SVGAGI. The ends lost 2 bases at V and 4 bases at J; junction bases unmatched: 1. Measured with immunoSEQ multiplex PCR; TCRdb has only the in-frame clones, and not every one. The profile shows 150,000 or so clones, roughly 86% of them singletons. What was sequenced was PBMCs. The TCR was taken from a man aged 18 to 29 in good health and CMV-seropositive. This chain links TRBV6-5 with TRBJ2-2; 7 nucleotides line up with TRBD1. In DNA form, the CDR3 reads TGTGCCAGCAGTTACCGGGACAGCACCGGGGAGCTGTTTTTT. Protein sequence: CASSYRDSTGELFF.